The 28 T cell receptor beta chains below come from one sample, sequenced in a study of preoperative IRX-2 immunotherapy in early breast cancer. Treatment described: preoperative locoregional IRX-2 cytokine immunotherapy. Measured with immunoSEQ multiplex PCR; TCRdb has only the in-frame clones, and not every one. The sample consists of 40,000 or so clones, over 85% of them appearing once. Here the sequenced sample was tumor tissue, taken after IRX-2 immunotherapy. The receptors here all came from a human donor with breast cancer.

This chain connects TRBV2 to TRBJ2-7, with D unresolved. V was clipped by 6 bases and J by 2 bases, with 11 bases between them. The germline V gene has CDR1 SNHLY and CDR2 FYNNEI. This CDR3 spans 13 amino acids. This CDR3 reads CASSQGPAYEQYF. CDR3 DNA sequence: TGTGCCAGCAGCCAAGGACCGGCCTACGAGCAGTACTTC. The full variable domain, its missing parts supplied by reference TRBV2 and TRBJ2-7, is EPEVTQTPSHQVTQMGQEVILRCVPISNHLYFYWYRQILGQKVEFLVSFYNNEISEKSEIFDDQFSVERPDGSNFTLKIRSTKLEDSAMYFCASSQGPAYEQYFGPGTRLTVT.

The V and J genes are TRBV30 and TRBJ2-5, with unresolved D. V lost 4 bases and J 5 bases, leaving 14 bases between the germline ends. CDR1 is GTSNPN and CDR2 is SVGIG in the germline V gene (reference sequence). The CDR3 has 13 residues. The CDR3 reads CAWMSLFGETQYF. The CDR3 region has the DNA TGTGCCTGGATGAGCCTCTTCGGGGAGACCCAGTACTTC.

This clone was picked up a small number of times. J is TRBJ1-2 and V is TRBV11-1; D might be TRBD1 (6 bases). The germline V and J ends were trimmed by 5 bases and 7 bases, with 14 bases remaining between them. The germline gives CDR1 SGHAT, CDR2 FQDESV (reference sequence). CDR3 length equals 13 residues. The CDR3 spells CASSPRQVAGYTF. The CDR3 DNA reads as TGTGCCAGCAGCCCTCGACAGGTCGCTGGCTACACCTTC.

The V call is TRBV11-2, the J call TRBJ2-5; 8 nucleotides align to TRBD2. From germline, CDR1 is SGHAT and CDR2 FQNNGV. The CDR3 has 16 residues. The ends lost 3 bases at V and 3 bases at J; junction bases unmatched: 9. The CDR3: CASSLGGVAGKETQYF. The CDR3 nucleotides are TGTGCCAGCAGCTTGGGAGGGGTAGCGGGGAAAGAGACCCAGTACTTC.

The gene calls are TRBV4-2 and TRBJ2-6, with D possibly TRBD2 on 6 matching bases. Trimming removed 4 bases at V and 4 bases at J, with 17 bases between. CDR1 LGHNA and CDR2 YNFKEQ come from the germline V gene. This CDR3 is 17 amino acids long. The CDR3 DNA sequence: TGTGCCAGCAGCCTCGGGACTCCCGCATCGGGGGCCAACGTCCTGACTTTC. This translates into CASSLGTPASGANVLTF.

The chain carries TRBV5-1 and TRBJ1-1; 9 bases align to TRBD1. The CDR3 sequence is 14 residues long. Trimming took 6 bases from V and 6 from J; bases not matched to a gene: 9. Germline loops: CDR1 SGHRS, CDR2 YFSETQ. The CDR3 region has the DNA TGCGCCAGCAACCGGGACAGGGTCGACGCTGAAGCTTTCTTT. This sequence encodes CASNRDRVDAEAFF.

The CDR3 loop reads CASSVEEGNYGYTF. The CDR3 DNA follows: TGTGCCAGCAGCGTAGAAGAGGGAAACTATGGCTACACCTTC. V is TRBV9 and J is TRBJ1-2; no firm D call. Trimming removed 0 bases at V and 2 bases at J, with 8 bases between. The CDR3 is made up of 14 amino acids. Germline CDR1 reads SGDLS; CDR2 reads YYNGEE.

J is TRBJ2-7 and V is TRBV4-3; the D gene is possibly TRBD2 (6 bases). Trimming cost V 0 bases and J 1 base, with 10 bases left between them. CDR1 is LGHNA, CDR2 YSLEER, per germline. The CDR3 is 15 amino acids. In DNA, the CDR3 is TGCGCCAGCAGCCAAGACGGGGGTGGATCCTACGAGCAGTACTTC. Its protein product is CASSQDGGGSYEQYF.

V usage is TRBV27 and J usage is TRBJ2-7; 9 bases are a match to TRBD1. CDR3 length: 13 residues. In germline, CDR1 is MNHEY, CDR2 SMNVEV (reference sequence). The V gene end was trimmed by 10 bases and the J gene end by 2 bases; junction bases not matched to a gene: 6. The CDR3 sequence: CATQGQGAYEQYF. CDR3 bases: TGTGCCACCCAGGGACAGGGAGCCTACGAGCAGTACTTC.

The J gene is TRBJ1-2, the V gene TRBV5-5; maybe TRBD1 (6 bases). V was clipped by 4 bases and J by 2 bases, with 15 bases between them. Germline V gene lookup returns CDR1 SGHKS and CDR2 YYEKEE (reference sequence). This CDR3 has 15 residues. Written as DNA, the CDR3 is TGTGCCAGCAGCATAACCCCGGGACACAACTATGGCTACACCTTC. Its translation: CASSITPGHNYGYTF. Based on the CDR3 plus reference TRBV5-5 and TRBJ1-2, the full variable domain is DAGVTQSPTHLIKTRGQQVTLRCSPISGHKSVSWYQQVLGQGPQFIFQYYEKEERGRGNFPDRFSARQFPNYSSELNVNALLLGDSALYLCASSITPGHNYGYTFGSGTRLTVV.

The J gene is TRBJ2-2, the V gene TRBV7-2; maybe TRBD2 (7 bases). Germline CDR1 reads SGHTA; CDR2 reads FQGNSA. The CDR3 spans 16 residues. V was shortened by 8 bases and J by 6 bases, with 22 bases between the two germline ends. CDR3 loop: CASSALRGGVPGELFF. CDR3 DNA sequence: TGTGCCAGCTCGGCGCTTAGGGGGGGGGTACCCGGGGAGCTGTTTTTT.

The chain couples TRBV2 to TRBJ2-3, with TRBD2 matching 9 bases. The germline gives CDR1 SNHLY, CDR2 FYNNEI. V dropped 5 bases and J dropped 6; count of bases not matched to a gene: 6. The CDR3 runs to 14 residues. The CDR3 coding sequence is TGTGCCAGCAGTTGGACTAGCGAGACGGATACGCAGTATTTT. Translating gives CASSWTSETDTQYF.

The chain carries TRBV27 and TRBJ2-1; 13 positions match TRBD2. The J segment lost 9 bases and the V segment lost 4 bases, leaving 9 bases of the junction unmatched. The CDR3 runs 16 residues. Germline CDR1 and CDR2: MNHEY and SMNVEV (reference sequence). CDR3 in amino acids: CASSYRLAGGHGEQFF. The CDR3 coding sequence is TGTGCCAGCAGTTACCGACTAGCGGGAGGTCACGGTGAGCAGTTCTTC.

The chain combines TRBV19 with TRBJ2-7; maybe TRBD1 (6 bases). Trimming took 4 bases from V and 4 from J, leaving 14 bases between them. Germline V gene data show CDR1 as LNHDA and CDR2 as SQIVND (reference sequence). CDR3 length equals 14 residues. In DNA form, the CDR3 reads TGTGCCAGTAGTACAAACAGGGTCGGATACGAGCAGTACTTC. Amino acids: CASSTNRVGYEQYF.

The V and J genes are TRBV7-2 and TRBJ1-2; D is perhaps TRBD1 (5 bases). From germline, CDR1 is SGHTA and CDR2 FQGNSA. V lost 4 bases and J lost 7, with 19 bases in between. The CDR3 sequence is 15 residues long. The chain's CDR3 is CASSSGGGDGSGYTF. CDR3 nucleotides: TGTGCCAGCAGCTCGGGTGGGGGGGATGGAAGTGGCTACACCTTC.

The CDR3 nucleotides read TGTGCCAGCAGTACGCAAGGGCCAAGGTACGAGCAGTACTTC. Residues: CASSTQGPRYEQYF. This chain connects TRBV7-9 to TRBJ2-7; the D is unclear. CDR3 length equals 14 residues. The germline V and J ends were trimmed by 6 bases and 4 bases, with 16 bases remaining between them. Germline values: CDR1 SEHNR, CDR2 FQNEAQ (reference sequence).

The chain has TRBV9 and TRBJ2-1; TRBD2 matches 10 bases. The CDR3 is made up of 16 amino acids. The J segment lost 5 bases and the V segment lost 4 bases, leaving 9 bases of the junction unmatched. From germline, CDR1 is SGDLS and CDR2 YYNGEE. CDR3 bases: TGTGCCAGCAGCACCACCCCTAGCGGGGGAGACAATGAGCAGTTCTTC. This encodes CASSTTPSGGDNEQFF.

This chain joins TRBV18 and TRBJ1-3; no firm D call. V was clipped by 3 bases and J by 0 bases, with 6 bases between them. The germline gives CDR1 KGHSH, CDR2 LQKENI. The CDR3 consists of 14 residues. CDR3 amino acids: CASSPGLSGNTIYF. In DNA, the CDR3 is TGTGCCAGCTCACCCGGTCTCTCTGGAAACACCATATATTTT.

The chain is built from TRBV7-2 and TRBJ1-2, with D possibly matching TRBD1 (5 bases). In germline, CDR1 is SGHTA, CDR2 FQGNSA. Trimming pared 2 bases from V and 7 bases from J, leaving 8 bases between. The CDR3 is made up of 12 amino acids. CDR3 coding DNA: TGTGCCAGCAGCTTAACTAGGGGTGGCTACACCTTC. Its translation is CASSLTRGGYTF.

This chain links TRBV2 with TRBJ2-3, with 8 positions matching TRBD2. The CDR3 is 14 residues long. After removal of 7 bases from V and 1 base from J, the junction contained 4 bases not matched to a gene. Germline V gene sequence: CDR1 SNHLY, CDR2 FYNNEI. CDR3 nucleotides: TGTGCCAGCAACCGGGAGGGGGGCACAGATACGCAGTATTTT. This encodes CASNREGGTDTQYF.

CDR3 residues: CASSLDGGIPGSYNSPLHF. CDR3 DNA: TGTGCCAGCAGCTTGGACGGGGGGATTCCCGGCTCCTATAATTCACCCCTCCACTTT. The V gene is TRBV5-6, the J gene TRBJ1-6, with a tentative D call TRBD1 (5 bases). Trimming shortened V by 0 bases and J by 0 bases, and 16 bases separated the two germline ends. The length of the CDR3 is 19 residues. Germline V gives CDR1 SGHDT, CDR2 YYEEEE.

The CDR3 nucleotides are TGTGCCTGGAGGACAGAATACTACGAGCAGTACTTC. It codes for CAWRTEYYEQYF. The V and J genes are TRBV30 and TRBJ2-7; maybe TRBD1 (5 bases). The germline V and J ends were trimmed by 3 bases and 3 bases, with 9 bases remaining between them. The germline gives CDR1 GTSNPN, CDR2 SVGIG (reference sequence). This CDR3 has 12 amino acids. The variable domain in full, with the rest retrieved from reference TRBV30 and TRBJ2-7, is SQTIHQWPATLVQPVGSPLSLECTVEGTSNPNLYWYRQAAGRGLQLLFYSVGIGQISSEVPQNLSASRPQDRQFILSSKKLLLSDSGFYLCAWRTEYYEQYFGPGTRLTVT.

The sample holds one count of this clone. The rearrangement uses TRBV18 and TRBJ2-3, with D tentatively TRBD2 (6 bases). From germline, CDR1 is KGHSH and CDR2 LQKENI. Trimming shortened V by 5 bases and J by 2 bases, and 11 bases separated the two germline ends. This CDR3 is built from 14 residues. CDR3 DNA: TGTGCCAGCTCATCCTCTAGCGACACAGATACGCAGTATTTT. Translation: CASSSSSDTDTQYF.

The CDR3 nucleotides are TGTGCCAGCAGCCTGGACAGGGTAGAACAGCCCCAGCATTTT. Translated: CASSLDRVEQPQHF. The V and J genes are TRBV6-1 and TRBJ1-5; TRBD1 aligns across 8 bases. This CDR3 is 14 amino acids long. Per germline, CDR1 MNHNS and CDR2 SASEGT. Trimming at V came to 6 bases and at J to 7 bases, leaving 8 bases not matched to a gene.

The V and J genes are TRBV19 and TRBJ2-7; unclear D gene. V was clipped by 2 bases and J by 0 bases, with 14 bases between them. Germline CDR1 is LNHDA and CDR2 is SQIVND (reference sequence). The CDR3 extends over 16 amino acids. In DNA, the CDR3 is TGTGCCAGTAGTATACGTAGTAGCAGGAGCTCCTACGAGCAGTACTTC. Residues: CASSIRSSRSSYEQYF.

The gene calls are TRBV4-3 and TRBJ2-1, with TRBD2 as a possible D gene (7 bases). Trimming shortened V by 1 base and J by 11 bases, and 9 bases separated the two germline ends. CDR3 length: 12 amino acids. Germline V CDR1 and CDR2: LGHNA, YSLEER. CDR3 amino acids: CASSQGGGQQFF. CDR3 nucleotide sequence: TGCGCCAGCAGCCAAGGGGGGGGCCAGCAGTTCTTC.

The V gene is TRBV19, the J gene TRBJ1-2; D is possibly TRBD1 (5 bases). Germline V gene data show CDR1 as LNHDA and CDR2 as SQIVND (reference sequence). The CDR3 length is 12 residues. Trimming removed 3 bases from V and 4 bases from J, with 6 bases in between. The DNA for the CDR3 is TGTGCCAGTAGTATGCAGGGCTATGGCTACACCTTC. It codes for CASSMQGYGYTF.

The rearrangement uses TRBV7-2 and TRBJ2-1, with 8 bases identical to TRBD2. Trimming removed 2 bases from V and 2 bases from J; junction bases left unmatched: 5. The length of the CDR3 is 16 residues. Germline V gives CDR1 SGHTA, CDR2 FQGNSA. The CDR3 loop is CASSLLSAGAYNEQFF. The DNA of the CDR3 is TGTGCCAGCAGCTTATTATCAGCGGGGGCCTACAATGAGCAGTTCTTC.